This record concerns one TCR beta chain sequence. Antigen unknown. The PCR ran on 60 Vbeta and 13 Jbeta primers. TCRdb's copy holds only in-frame clones and misses some; the assay was immunoSEQ multiplex PCR. The table includes some 59,000 clones, more than 70% detected once. This sample was taken from a study of cytomegalovirus exposure and HLA in healthy donors. Study findings and constraints: Segments of the TCR beta V type were, in most cases, productive about 87% or about 30% of the time in an earlier analysis.

Sequencing used PBMCs. The source of this sequence is a woman under 30 in good health and CMV-seronegative.

This CDR3 reads CSVEVGREQFF. In DNA, the CDR3 is TGCAGCGTTGAAGTGGGCCGGGAGCAGTTCTTC. The J gene is TRBJ2-1, the V gene TRBV29-1; no firm D call. The germline V and J ends were trimmed by 1 base and 10 bases, with 8 bases remaining between them. CDR3 length: 11 amino acids. The germline V gene encodes CDR1 SQVTM and CDR2 ANQGSEA.